The entry that follows covers one TCR beta chain sequence. Data came from immunoSEQ multiplex PCR; TCRdb stores just in-frame clones and leaves some out. The repertoire has roughly 180,000 clones, roughly 80% of them found once; the top ten carry 12%. This sample was taken from a study of blood T cell repertoires in COVID-19. The CDR3 is made up of 16 amino acids. V shed 3 bases and J shed 1 base, with 13 bases lying between them. Germline V gives CDR1 KGHSH, CDR2 LQKENI. Sequencing used PBMCs or T cells enriched from blood (not recorded which). The genes are TRBV18 and TRBJ1-5, with D possibly TRBD1 on 5 matching bases. The receptor was derived from a man in his forties who had recovered from COVID-19. The CDR3 spells CASSPGQGGSNQPQHF. The CDR3 nucleotides read TGTGCCAGCTCACCCGGGCAGGGAGGGAGCAATCAGCCCCAGCATTTT.